This T cell receptor beta chain was captured by sequencing in a study of cytomegalovirus exposure and HLA in healthy donors. Primers: 60 Vbeta forward and 13 Jbeta reverse. Clones were read by immunoSEQ multiplex PCR, and TCRdb kept only the in-frame ones, dropping some. The sample has some 170,000 clones; roughly 79% are singletons. Study-level results: The study listed roughly 150 cytomegalovirus-associated TCR beta chains. The Asian-associated ancestry cluster reportedly had fewer N-insertions than the approximately 670-donor mean in a later analysis. The CMV antigen specificity of a few CMV-associated chains was confirmed through in vitro analysis.

As to this clone: Its antigen is currently unknown.

The source of this sequence is a man aged 35 to 55 in good health and CMV-seropositive. Sequenced: PBMCs.

For the CDR3, the DNA is TGCGCCAGCAGTGACCGGGACACTCAAGAGACCCAGTACTTC. Amino acid sequence: CASSDRDTQETQYF. This chain uses TRBV10-1 with TRBJ2-5, with D maybe TRBD1 (6 bases). The germline gives CDR1 WNHNN, CDR2 SYGVQD (reference sequence). V shed 3 bases and J shed 2 bases, with 10 bases lying between them. There are 14 residues in the CDR3.